This T cell receptor beta chain was captured in a study of technical replicates of blood from a handful of donors (TCRdb year 2017). The sample holds one count of this clone. What antigen it recognizes has not been identified. No base-level quality is on record; no much larger clone is a single base apart. Receptor libraries were prepared by the immunoSEQ multiplex PCR assay. TCRdb carries this immuneACCESS record with in-frame sequences only. Its versions omit some clonotypes, under half of them owing to an unresolved V gene in the studies checked, with the rest unexplained. The sample yields about 82,000 clones; 96% were counted once. Together, the top ten hold 0.37% of the sample. CDR1 is given as SGDLS and CDR2 as YYNGEE, both from the germline V gene. Spanning cysteine to phenylalanine, the CDR3 consists of 13 amino acids. Only the CDR3 DNA is retained, 39 bases long and in frame from the first base. The germline V and J ends show losses of 3 bases and 5 bases respectively, and no gene match explains 4 bases of the junction.

The clonotype originates from a human donor in good health. Recombination joined TRBV9 with TRBJ2-5; 7 bases in between match TRBD1. What was sequenced was T cells isolated from PBMCs. CDR3 region: CASSEGAQETQYF. Here is the DNA: TGTGCCAGCAGCGAGGGGGCCCAGGAGACCCAGTACTTC. Supplemented by the reference TRBV9 and TRBJ2-5 proteins around the CDR3, the complete variable domain is DSGVTQTPKHLITATGQRVTLRCSPRSGDLSVYWYQQSLDQGLQFLIQYYNGEERAKGNILERFSAQQFPDLHSELNLSSLELGDSALYFCASSEGAQETQYFGPGTRLLVL.